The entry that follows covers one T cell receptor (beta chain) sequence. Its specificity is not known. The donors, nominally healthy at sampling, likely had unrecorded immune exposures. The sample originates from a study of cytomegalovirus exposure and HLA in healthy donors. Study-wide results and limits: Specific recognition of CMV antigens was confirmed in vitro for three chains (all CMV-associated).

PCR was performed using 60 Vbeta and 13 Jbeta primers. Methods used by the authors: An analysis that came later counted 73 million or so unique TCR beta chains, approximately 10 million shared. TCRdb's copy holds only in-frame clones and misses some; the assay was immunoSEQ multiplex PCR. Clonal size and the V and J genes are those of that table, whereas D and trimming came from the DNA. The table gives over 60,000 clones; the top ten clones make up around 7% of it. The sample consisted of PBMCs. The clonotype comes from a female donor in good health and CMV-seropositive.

The CDR3 here is CASSLGDRLNTEAFF. For the CDR3, the DNA is TGCGCCAGCAGCTTGGGGGACAGATTGAACACTGAAGCTTTCTTT. The chain recombines TRBV5-1 with TRBJ1-1; the match to TRBD1 covers 7 bases. V shed 0 bases, J shed 0 bases, and the junction held 2 bases outside the gene matches. Germline lookup yields CDR1 SGHRS and CDR2 YFSETQ. The CDR3 length is 15 residues. Supplemented by reference TRBV5-1 and TRBJ1-1, the full variable domain reads KAGVTQTPRYLIKTRGQQVTLSCSPISGHRSVSWYQQTPGQGLQFLFEYFSETQRNKGNFPGRFSGRQFSNSRSEMNVSTLELGDSALYLCASSLGDRLNTEAFFGQGTRLTVV.